The rows below give T cell receptor beta chains drawn from one sample of a study of blood T cell repertoires in COVID-19. TCRdb's table, derived via immunoSEQ multiplex PCR, lists solely in-frame clones and lacks some. This sample has around 100,000 clones, with roughly four fifths found just once. Sequenced material: peripheral blood. These receptors came from a man between 65 and 85 years old with acute or convalescent COVID-19. Each CDR3 is given with its conserved first and last residue. The size entry is marked missing in some rows and otherwise reads once, few, many or a size class.

clone size | J gene | V gene | CDR3 protein
NA | TRBJ2-1 | TRBV7-2 | CASSLQAGGVYEQFF
NA | TRBJ2-7 | TRBV6-5 | CASTQLAGSYEQYF
NA | TRBJ2-2 | TRBV10-1 | CASSANRGGELFF
NA | TRBJ1-2 | TRBV5-1 | CASSLDINYGYTF
NA | TRBJ2-2 | TRBV24-1 | CATSDWRGQTGELFF
NA | TRBJ2-2 | TRBV24-1 | CATSDPDRGGPGELFF
NA | TRBJ2-1 | TRBV3-1/TRBV3-2 | CASSQDRSSGGYPFF
few | TRBJ1-1 | TRBV6-5 | CASRYRGLNTEAFF
NA | TRBJ1-5 | TRBV18 | CASSPQGGNQPQHF
NA | TRBJ2-1 | TRBV5-1 | CASSPYSRQGMDEQFF
NA | TRBJ2-4 | TRBV28 | CASSQDDLNIQYF